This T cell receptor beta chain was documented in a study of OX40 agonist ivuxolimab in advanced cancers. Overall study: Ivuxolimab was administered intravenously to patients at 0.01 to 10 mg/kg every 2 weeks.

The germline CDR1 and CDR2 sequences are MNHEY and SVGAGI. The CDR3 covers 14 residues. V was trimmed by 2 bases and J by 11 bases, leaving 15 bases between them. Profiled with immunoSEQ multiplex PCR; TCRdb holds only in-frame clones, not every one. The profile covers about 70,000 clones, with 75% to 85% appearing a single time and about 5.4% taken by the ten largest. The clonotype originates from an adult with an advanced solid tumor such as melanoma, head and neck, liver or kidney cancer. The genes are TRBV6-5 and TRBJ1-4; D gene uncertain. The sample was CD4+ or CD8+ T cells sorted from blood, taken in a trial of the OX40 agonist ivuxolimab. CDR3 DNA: TGTGCCAGCAGTTACCGGAGAGAAAAGTATAAACTGTTTTTT. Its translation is CASSYRREKYKLFF.